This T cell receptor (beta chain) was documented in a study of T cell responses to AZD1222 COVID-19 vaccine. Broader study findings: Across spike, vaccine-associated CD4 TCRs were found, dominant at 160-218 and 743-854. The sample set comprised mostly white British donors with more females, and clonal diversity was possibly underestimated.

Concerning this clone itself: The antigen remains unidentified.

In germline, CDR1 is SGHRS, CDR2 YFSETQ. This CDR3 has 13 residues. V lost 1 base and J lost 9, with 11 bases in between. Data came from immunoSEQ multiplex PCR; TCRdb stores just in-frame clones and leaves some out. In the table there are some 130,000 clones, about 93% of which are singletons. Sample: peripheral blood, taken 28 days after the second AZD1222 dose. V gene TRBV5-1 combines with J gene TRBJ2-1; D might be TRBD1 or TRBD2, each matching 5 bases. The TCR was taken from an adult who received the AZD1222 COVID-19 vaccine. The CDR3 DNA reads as TGCGCCAGCAGCTTGTTGAGGGGTGGTGAGCAGTTCTTC. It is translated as CASSLLRGGEQFF. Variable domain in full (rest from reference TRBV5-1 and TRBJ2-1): KAGVTQTPRYLIKTRGQQVTLSCSPISGHRSVSWYQQTPGQGLQFLFEYFSETQRNKGNFPGRFSGRQFSNSRSEMNVSTLELGDSALYLCASSLLRGGEQFFGPGTRLTVL.